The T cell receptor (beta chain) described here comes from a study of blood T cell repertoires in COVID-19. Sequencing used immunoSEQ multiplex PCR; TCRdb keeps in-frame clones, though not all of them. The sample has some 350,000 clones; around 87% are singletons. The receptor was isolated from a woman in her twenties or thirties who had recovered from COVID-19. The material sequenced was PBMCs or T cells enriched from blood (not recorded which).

The CDR3 sequence: CASSVDTGGELFF. CDR3 coding DNA: TGTGCCAGCAGCGTAGATACAGGGGGGGAGCTGTTTTTT. The rearrangement joins TRBV9 to TRBJ2-2; the D gene is possibly TRBD1 (6 bases). The germline V and J ends were trimmed by 0 bases and 8 bases, with 8 bases remaining between them. The CDR3 extends over 13 amino acids. Germline assignment: CDR1 SGDLS and CDR2 YYNGEE. Based on the CDR3 plus reference TRBV9 and TRBJ2-2, the full variable domain is DSGVTQTPKHLITATGQRVTLRCSPRSGDLSVYWYQQSLDQGLQFLIQYYNGEERAKGNILERFSAQQFPDLHSELNLSSLELGDSALYFCASSVDTGGELFFGEGSRLTVL.